The 2 T cell receptor beta chains given below trace back to one sample, sequenced in a study of metastatic and nonmetastatic thyroid tumors. Before thyroid surgery, none of the patients had received any treatment. TCRdb re-analyzed the PCR reads through MiXCR. The sample includes around 35,000 clones, about a sixth of them seen just once. The sequenced sample was blood. Source of these receptors: a female donor with papillary thyroid cancer or a benign thyroid nodule (not recorded which). Some clones in this sample may be carry-over from other donors' samples.

This clone was observed many times. The rearrangement joins TRBV5-4 to TRBJ2-2; 8 positions match TRBD1. CDR1 and CDR2 (germline): SGHNT, YYREEE (reference sequence). CDR3 length: 15 residues. With V trimmed by 1 base and J by 4 bases, 3 bases remained unmatched. CDR3 region: CASSLRTGSTGELFF. CDR3 sequence (DNA): TGTGCCAGCAGCTTGAGGACAGGGTCCACCGGGGAGCTGTTTTTT.

V is TRBV18 and J is TRBJ2-7; TRBD1 aligns across 7 bases. V gave up 6 bases and J gave up 3 bases; unmatched junction bases: 8. CDR1 and CDR2 (germline): KGHSH, LQKENI. The CDR3 runs to 14 residues. The CDR3 reads CASSLDRTNYEQYF. Here the CDR3 DNA reads TGTGCCAGCTCGTTGGACAGGACCAACTACGAGCAGTACTTC.